This T cell receptor beta chain was recorded in a study of CD8+ T cells in alopecia areata (dated by TCRdb to the late 2010s). Some background on the complete study: Treated patients were enrolled in an open-label pilot trial of oral tofacitinib at 5 to 10 mg twice daily for moderate-to-severe alopecia areata. Patients received tofacitinib for 6 to 18 months and were then followed off drug for 6 months to check for delayed response and recurrence. The SALT score, which quantifies the percentage of affected scalp surface area, was used to measure disease severity in treated patients. The study used high-throughput TCRbeta sequencing to examine T cell clonal expansion in alopecia areata, in both the C3H/HeJ mouse model and human patients. Human TCRbeta sequencing covered scalp tissue and sorted CD4+ and CD8+ peripheral blood T cells from patchy and totalis/universalis alopecia areata patients and healthy controls. Tofacitinib-treated patients had biopsies at baseline and at 4 and 24 weeks of treatment, with a later scalp biopsy in several patients. Scalp clonality was compared among normal scalp (n=4), patchy alopecia areata scalp (n=8), and alopecia totalis/universalis scalp (n=8). RNA was extracted with the PAXgene miRNA kit for fixed scalp, the miRNeasy kit for PBMCs, and the RNeasy kit for mouse skin. Amplification of TCRbeta CDR3 regions was done by immunoSEQ multiplex PCR using 35 Vbeta forward primers and 13 Jbeta reverse primers. What the work shows at the level of the full study, not this receptor alone: Unlike mouse skin, where gammadelta T cells dominate, normal human skin contains resident alphabeta T cells that get sequenced too, which complicates analysis of the scalp TCR repertoire. Shared TCR sequences between patients were less evident than in mice, which may be partly attributable to HLA diversity in the patient population. Many expanded lesional clones were found to persist in scalp and blood during tofacitinib treatment, and relapse after treatment cessation may be partly explained by this persistence. Tofacitinib significantly decreased scalp clonality and the number of expanded CD8+ clones among the top 100 scalp clones. Because the treated cohort was small and included a single nonresponder, larger studies are needed to assess links between baseline CD8+ expansion and response. Lesional scalp, especially in alopecia totalis/universalis, showed higher clonality and more expanded CD8+ clones than normal scalp, suggesting antigenic drive.

On this clone itself: No antigen is known for it. It has no much larger one-base neighbor in the sample; base qualities were not kept.

The time point label, read with the paper, signifies: less than 25 weeks on oral tofacitinib. The treatment or condition label, read with the paper, signifies: oral pan-JAK inhibitor, 5-10 mg twice daily. From alopecia areata patients, peripheral blood was collected along with lesional scalp punch biopsies. PBMCs were separated by density centrifugation and stained for CD3, CD4 and CD8, after which CD4+ and CD8+ T cells were sorted on a FACSAria. The germline V gene sets CDR1 to SQVTM and CDR2 to ANQGSEA. Counted from cysteine to phenylalanine, this CDR3 has 11 amino acids. The entry retains the CDR3 DNA only, 33 bases that are in frame from base 1. Between the V and J ends, shortened by 7 bases and 5 bases respectively, the junction contains 11 bases. Library construction relied on the immunoSEQ multiplex PCR assay. For TCR sequencing, RNA was extracted from every sample and reverse transcribed into cDNA to serve as template. First-strand cDNA was synthesized using SuperScript III with a 2:1 mix of oligo-dT and random hexamers. A synthetic immune receptor repertoire was used to gauge amplification bias, and whatever bias remained was removed computationally. As for the authors' bioinformatics: Raw reads were preprocessed to remove errors, and CDR3 was defined by IMGT conventions from the conserved cysteine to phenylalanine. Clonality was computed by normalizing Shannon entropy by log2 of the number of productive unique TCRs and subtracting the result from 1. Whether scalp clones were CD4 or CD8 was inferred by matching scalp TCRbeta sequences against CD4 and CD8 repertoires sorted from blood. In its TCRdb copy, this immuneACCESS table keeps in-frame sequences only and misses some clones. Where compared with another copy, unresolved V genes explain less than half of these, and the others have no known cause. That table gives V, J and clone size, and the DNA gave D and trimming. The sample includes 150,000 to 200,000 clones, with 40% to 65% observed a single time. The leading ten clones occupy roughly 10% of the sample.

The TCR was taken from a human donor with alopecia areata. The V and J genes are TRBV29-1 and TRBJ1-1; the D gene is perhaps TRBD1, from 6 matching bases. Sequencing was performed on CD8+ T cells sorted from blood, taken at week 24, from a patient treated with tofacitinib. DNA sequence: TGCAGCGCCTCGAGGGGGACTGAAGCTTTCTTT. This is translated as CSASRGTEAFF. Reference TRBV29-1 and TRBJ1-1 genes cover what lies past the CDR3, so the full variable domain is SAVISQKPSRDICQRGTSLTIQCQVDSQVTMMFWYRQQPGQSLTLIATANQGSEATYESGFVIDKFPISRPNLTFSTLTVSNMSPEDSSIYLCSASRGTEAFFGQGTRLTVV.